What follows are 28 T cell receptor beta chains derived from one specimen sequenced in a study of beta chain features in type 1 diabetes. Expressed TCRB transcripts got sequenced, as all isolated RNA was reverse transcribed. TCRdb's table, derived via immunoSEQ multiplex PCR, lists solely in-frame clones and lacks some. Of about 660,000 clones listed, more than 12% are singletons. These TCRs' antigens remain unknown. Broader study findings: TCRB CDR3s from Type 1 diabetes patients were moderately but significantly shorter in all four CD4+ subsets.

The sequencing input was naive CD4+ T cells from blood. Every receptor here comes from a man aged 18 to 30 with type 1 diabetes.

This clone was counted between two and nine times. The rearrangement links TRBV28 to TRBJ1-2; no definite D call. From germline, CDR1 is MDHEN and CDR2 SYDVKM. The length of the CDR3 is 13 residues. The V end was cut by 6 bases, the J end by 4 bases, with 12 bases between. The CDR3 nucleotides are TGTGCCAGCAGCGTCGGGCAGATCTATGGCTACACCTTC. Its protein is CASSVGQIYGYTF.

This clone has more than one count but fewer than ten. The rearrangement links TRBV28 to TRBJ2-3; D is undetermined. The CDR3 runs 11 residues. Germline V lookup: CDR1 MDHEN, CDR2 SYDVKM. Trimming removed 7 bases at V and 5 bases at J, with 7 bases between. CDR3 sequence: CASTPGDTQYF. The CDR3 DNA reads TGTGCCAGCACCCCCGGAGATACGCAGTATTTT. Drawing the rest from reference TRBV28 and TRBJ2-3, the complete variable domain is DVKVTQSSRYLVKRTGEKVFLECVQDMDHENMFWYRQDPGLGLRLIYFSYDVKMKEKGDIPEGYSVSREKKERFSLILESASTNQTSMYLCASTPGDTQYFGPGTRLTVL.

As regards this clone: The germline gene is not matched at one end of the junction; a read error may be the cause. The chain combines TRBV29-1 with TRBJ1-2, with D unresolved. The CDR3 has 13 residues. CDR1 and CDR2 (germline): SQVTM, ANQGSEA. CDR3: CSVDAGGSYGCTF. CDR3 sequence (DNA): TGCAGCGTTGATGCCGGTGGGAGCTATGGCTGCACCTTC.

This clone has a handful of counts. The rearrangement joins TRBV11-2 to TRBJ2-5; D is unresolved. Deletions cut 5 bases from V and 0 bases from J, with 7 bases between. The CDR3 covers 13 residues. Germline assignment: CDR1 SGHAT and CDR2 FQNNGV. CDR3 residues: CASSTGYQETQYF. CDR3 DNA sequence: TGTGCCAGCAGCACCGGGTACCAAGAGACCCAGTACTTC.

This clone has more than one count but fewer than ten. V usage is TRBV10-3 and J usage is TRBJ1-1; D call uncertain. The germline V gene encodes CDR1 ENHRY and CDR2 SYGVKD. The CDR3 has 13 amino acids. Trimming left V 2 bases short and J 1 base short, with 5 bases between. CDR3 residues: CAISEVGNTEAFF. The CDR3 DNA reads as TGTGCCATCAGTGAGGTGGGGAACACTGAAGCTTTCTTT.

V gene TRBV9 combines with J gene TRBJ2-7; 9 bases map to TRBD2. The CDR3 runs to 15 residues. Trimming cost V 0 bases and J 2 bases; bases outside gene matches: 3. Germline CDR1 SGDLS, CDR2 YYNGEE. For the CDR3, the DNA is TGTGCCAGCAGCGTAGCCCTAGCGGGGCCCTACGAGCAGTACTTC. Amino acid sequence: CASSVALAGPYEQYF.

The chain recombines TRBV7-2 with TRBJ1-5, with D unresolved. CDR1 SGHTA and CDR2 FQGNSA come from the germline V gene. V was cut by 2 bases and J by 1 base, with 3 bases left in between. The CDR3 covers 13 residues. The CDR3 nucleotides are TGTGCCAGCAGCTTAAGGAGCAATCAGCCCCAGCATTTT. Translation: CASSLRSNQPQHF.

As DNA, the CDR3 is TGTGCCAGCAGTTATTCGGCAACACCTCAAGGGGAGACCCAGTACTTC. Translating gives CASSYSATPQGETQYF. The chain couples TRBV6-5 to TRBJ2-5; D not resolved. Trimming shortened V by 3 bases and J by 5 bases, and 19 bases separated the two germline ends. The germline CDR1 and CDR2 sequences are MNHEY and SVGAGI. The CDR3 loop spans 16 amino acids.

The J gene is TRBJ2-5, the V gene TRBV4-3; D call uncertain. Trimming removed 0 bases at V and 2 bases at J, with 7 bases between. Germline CDR1 is LGHNA and CDR2 is YSLEER. The CDR3 is 14 residues long. CDR3 residues: CASSQEGGQETQYF. Here the CDR3 DNA reads TGCGCCAGCAGCCAAGAAGGTGGACAAGAGACCCAGTACTTC.

This clone was found a few times. CDR3 in amino acids: CASSLLRTSGYQETQYF. In nucleotides, the CDR3 is TGTGCCAGCAGCTTACTCAGGACTAGCGGGTACCAAGAGACCCAGTACTTC. V and J are TRBV7-2 and TRBJ2-5, with 11 bases lining up with TRBD2. Germline CDR1 SGHTA, CDR2 FQGNSA. The CDR3 consists of 17 residues. With V trimmed by 2 bases and J by 0 bases, 5 bases remained unmatched.

This clone was seen only a few times. This rearrangement joins TRBV7-2 to TRBJ2-1; 11 positions match TRBD2. The CDR3 is made up of 15 amino acids. Germline V lookup: CDR1 SGHTA, CDR2 FQGNSA. Germline trimming cut 1 base from V and 4 bases from J; bases unmatched to any gene: 0. The CDR3 DNA sequence: TGTGCCAGCAGCTTAGGACTAGCGGGGTACAATGAGCAGTTCTTC. Translating it yields CASSLGLAGYNEQFF.

The V call is TRBV30, the J call TRBJ2-1; TRBD2 aligns across 15 bases. V was clipped by 0 bases and J by 8 bases; unmatched bases: 5. Germline assignment: CDR1 GTSNPN and CDR2 SVGIG (reference sequence). This CDR3 region has 16 residues. CDR3 bases: TGTGCCTGGAGTGTACCGCGGACTAGCGGGAGGGATGAGCAGTTCTTC. As protein: CAWSVPRTSGRDEQFF.

The rearrangement uses TRBV2 and TRBJ1-1; D call uncertain. The CDR3 consists of 13 residues. Germline-derived CDR1 and CDR2 are SNHLY and FYNNEI. Trimming pared 10 bases from V and 1 base from J, leaving 13 bases between. CDR3 loop: CATGRWGNTEAFF. The CDR3 DNA is TGTGCCACCGGGAGGTGGGGGAACACTGAAGCTTTCTTT. Combining the CDR3 with reference TRBV2 and TRBJ1-1 gives the whole variable domain EPEVTQTPSHQVTQMGQEVILRCVPISNHLYFYWYRQILGQKVEFLVSFYNNEISEKSEIFDDQFSVERPDGSNFTLKIRSTKLEDSAMYFCATGRWGNTEAFFGQGTRLTVV.

The chain carries TRBV18 and TRBJ2-5, with D possibly TRBD2 on 7 matching bases. The germline gives CDR1 KGHSH, CDR2 LQKENI. V lost 1 base, J lost 2 bases, and 11 bases lay in between. The CDR3 is 15 residues long. The chain's CDR3 is CASSPQEGGQETQYF. CDR3 in DNA: TGTGCCAGCTCACCACAAGAGGGGGGGCAAGAGACCCAGTACTTC.

This clone has only a few counts. The V gene is TRBV28, the J gene TRBJ2-7; D is possibly TRBD2 (6 bases). V lost 4 bases and J lost 2, with 15 bases in between. Germline lookup yields CDR1 MDHEN and CDR2 SYDVKM. The CDR3 spans 15 residues. This chain's CDR3 is CASSSSGTDTYEQYF. CDR3 in DNA: TGTGCCAGCAGTTCGTCCGGGACTGACACCTACGAGCAGTACTTC.

This chain connects TRBV6-5 to TRBJ2-2, with D possibly matching TRBD1 (5 bases). This CDR3 is 14 amino acids long. Trimming removed 2 bases at V and 4 bases at J, with 8 bases between. Germline CDR1 and CDR2: MNHEY and SVGAGI. As DNA, the CDR3 is TGTGCCAGCAGTTACGGCAGGGTCACCGGGGAGCTGTTTTTT. It codes for CASSYGRVTGELFF.

The sample holds a few counts of this clone. The chain couples TRBV9 to TRBJ2-7; no firm D call. The CDR3 has 14 amino acids. The germline V and J ends were trimmed by 0 bases and 4 bases, with 11 bases remaining between them. Germline V gene sequence: CDR1 SGDLS, CDR2 YYNGEE. The CDR3 here is CASSVDHRTYEQYF. The CDR3 bases are TGTGCCAGCAGCGTAGATCACAGAACGTACGAGCAGTACTTC.

This sequence joins TRBV11-2 and TRBJ2-7; TRBD2 might be the D (5 bases). CDR1 is SGHAT, CDR2 FQNNGV, per germline. The CDR3 is 13 amino acids. Trimming took off 0 bases at V and 5 bases at J, with 8 bases between the two ends. The CDR3 here is CASSLDGGHEQYF. CDR3 nucleotide sequence: TGTGCCAGCAGCTTAGATGGCGGGCACGAGCAGTACTTC. Using reference TRBV11-2 and TRBJ2-7 for the parts outside the CDR3, the full variable domain is EAGVAQSPRYKIIEKRQSVAFWCNPISGHATLYWYQQILGQGPKLLIQFQNNGVVDDSQLPKDRFSAERLKGVDSTLKIQPAKLEDSAVYLCASSLDGGHEQYFGPGTRLTVT.

V is TRBV23-1 and J is TRBJ2-1, with TRBD1 matching 9 bases. TRBV23-1 is an open reading frame, and its role is uncertain. The V and J ends lost 1 base and 2 bases, in that order; junction bases with no gene match: 3. The CDR3 runs to 16 residues. DNA for the CDR3: TGCGCCAGCAGTCAATTAGACAGGGGGGCCTACAATGAGCAGTTCTTC. This codes for CASSQLDRGAYNEQFF.

In nucleotides, the CDR3 is TGTGCCAGCAGCCGAGCGGGAGAGGCAGATACGCAGTATTTT. Amino acids: CASSRAGEADTQYF. This chain uses TRBV6-5 with TRBJ2-3; 8 nucleotides line up with TRBD2. The germline CDR1 and CDR2 sequences are MNHEY and SVGAGI. Losses at the gene ends were 6 bases for V and 4 bases for J; bases not matched to a gene: 6. The CDR3 is 14 residues long.

V and J are TRBV25-1 and TRBJ2-3, with a tentative D call TRBD1 (5 bases). V was trimmed by 7 bases and J by 7 bases, leaving 12 bases between them. In germline, CDR1 is MGHDK, CDR2 SYGVNS. There are 12 residues in the CDR3. The CDR3 region has the DNA TGTGCCAGCATGTCCCCAGGGAATACGCAGTATTTT. It is translated as CASMSPGNTQYF.

This chain uses TRBV25-1 with TRBJ1-1, with no clear D. Germline CDR1 and CDR2: MGHDK and SYGVNS. The CDR3 has 14 residues. The V end was cut by 2 bases, the J end by 5 bases, with 12 bases between. The CDR3: CASSEAPRDTEAFF. DNA of the CDR3: TGTGCCAGCAGTGAAGCCCCCCGAGATACTGAAGCTTTCTTT.

This clone was seen a few times. The chain is built from TRBV12-5 and TRBJ2-3, with D possibly called TRBD1 or TRBD2 (5 bases each). Germline CDR1 LGHNT, CDR2 FRNRAP. This CDR3 is 16 amino acids long. V was shortened by 0 bases and J by 0 bases, with 10 bases between the two germline ends. CDR3 loop: CASGLVLGPSTDTQYF. The CDR3 nucleotides are TGTGCTAGTGGTTTGGTACTGGGACCCAGCACAGATACGCAGTATTTT.

V is TRBV5-1 and J is TRBJ1-1; perhaps TRBD1 as D (6 bases). This CDR3 has 14 residues. Germline V lookup: CDR1 SGHRS, CDR2 YFSETQ. Deletions cut 7 bases from V and 6 bases from J, with 19 bases between. The CDR3 DNA sequence: TGCGCCAGCTCAGACACAGGGAGGCCTCCTGAAGCTTTCTTT. Protein sequence: CASSDTGRPPEAFF.

This clone was detected only a few times. The DNA of the CDR3 is TGTGCCAGCAGCCCTGCGTTAGTCTCCTACGAGCAGTACTTC. It yields the protein CASSPALVSYEQYF. The rearrangement uses TRBV7-2 and TRBJ2-7; D unresolved. The V end lost 5 bases, the J end lost 0 bases, and 11 bases lay between the germline ends. This CDR3 region has 14 residues. Germline V gene lookup returns CDR1 SGHTA and CDR2 FQGNSA.

J is TRBJ1-4 and V is TRBV7-9; no clear D gene. There are 15 residues in the CDR3. Germline V gives CDR1 SEHNR, CDR2 FQNEAQ (reference sequence). V dropped 6 bases and J dropped 5 bases, with 16 bases sitting between them. The CDR3 nucleotides read TGTGCCAGCAGTCTGCCCCGGTCAGTAAATGAAAAACTGTTTTTT. Protein sequence: CASSLPRSVNEKLFF.

CDR3 sequence: CASSLPDTGELFF. Written as DNA, the CDR3 is TGTGCCAGCAGTTTACCTGACACCGGGGAGCTGTTTTTT. The chain uses TRBV28 and TRBJ2-2; D remains ambiguous. The CDR3 runs 13 residues. V was cut by 2 bases and J by 3 bases, with 4 bases left in between. Germline assignment: CDR1 MDHEN and CDR2 SYDVKM.

The rearrangement uses TRBV2 and TRBJ1-6; D might be TRBD1 (5 bases). The length of the CDR3 is 15 residues. V was trimmed by 3 bases and J by 3 bases, leaving 9 bases between them. From germline, CDR1 is SNHLY and CDR2 FYNNEI. CDR3 in amino acids: CASSERQIYNSPLHF. The CDR3 nucleotides read TGTGCCAGCAGTGAGCGACAGATCTATAATTCACCCCTCCACTTT.